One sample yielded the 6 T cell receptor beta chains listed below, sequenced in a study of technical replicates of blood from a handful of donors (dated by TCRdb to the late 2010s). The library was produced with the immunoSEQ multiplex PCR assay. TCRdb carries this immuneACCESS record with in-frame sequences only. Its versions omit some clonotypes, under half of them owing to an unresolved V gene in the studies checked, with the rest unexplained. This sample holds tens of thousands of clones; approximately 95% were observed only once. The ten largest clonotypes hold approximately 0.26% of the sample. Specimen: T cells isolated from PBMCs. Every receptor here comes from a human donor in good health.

This CDR3 is CASSLGQVWDGYTF. The CDR3 nucleotides read TGTGCCAGCAGCCTAGGACAGGTTTGGGATGGCTACACCTTC. The genes are TRBV5-5 and TRBJ1-2, with 7 bases fitting TRBD1. CDR3 length: 14 residues. The V gene end was trimmed by 4 bases and the J gene end by 6 bases; junction bases not matched to a gene: 9. Germline lookup yields CDR1 SGHKS and CDR2 YYEKEE (reference sequence).

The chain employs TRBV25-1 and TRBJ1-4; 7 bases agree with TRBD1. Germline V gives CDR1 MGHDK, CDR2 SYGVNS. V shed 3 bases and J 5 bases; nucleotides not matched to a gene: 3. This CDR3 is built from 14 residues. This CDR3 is CASSETGPNEKLFF. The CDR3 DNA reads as TGTGCCAGCAGTGAGACAGGGCCCAATGAAAAACTGTTTTTT.

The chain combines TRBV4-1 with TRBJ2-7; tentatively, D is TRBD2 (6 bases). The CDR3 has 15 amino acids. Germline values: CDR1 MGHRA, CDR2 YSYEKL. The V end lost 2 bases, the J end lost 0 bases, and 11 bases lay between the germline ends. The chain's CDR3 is CASSQREVLSYEQYF. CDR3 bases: TGCGCCAGCAGCCAAAGGGAGGTCCTCTCCTACGAGCAGTACTTC.

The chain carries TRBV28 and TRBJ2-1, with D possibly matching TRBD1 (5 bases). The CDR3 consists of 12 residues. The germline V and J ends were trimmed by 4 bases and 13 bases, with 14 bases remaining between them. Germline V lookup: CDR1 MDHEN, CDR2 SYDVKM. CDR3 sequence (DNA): TGTGCCAGCAGTTCCCCCGAGGACACCCAGTTCTTC. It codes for CASSSPEDTQFF.

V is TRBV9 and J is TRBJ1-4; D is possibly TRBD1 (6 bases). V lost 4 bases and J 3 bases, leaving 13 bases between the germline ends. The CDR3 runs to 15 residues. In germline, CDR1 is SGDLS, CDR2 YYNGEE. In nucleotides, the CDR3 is TGTGCCAGCAGCACCCGATGGACAGCTAATGAAAAACTGTTTTTT. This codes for CASSTRWTANEKLFF.

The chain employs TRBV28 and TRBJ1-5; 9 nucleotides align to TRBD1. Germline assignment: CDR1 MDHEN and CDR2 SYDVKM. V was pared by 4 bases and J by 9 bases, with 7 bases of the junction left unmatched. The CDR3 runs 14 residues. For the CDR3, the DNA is TGTGCCAGCAGTTGGACAGGGGAATTGTGGCCCCAGCATTTT. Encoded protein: CASSWTGELWPQHF.